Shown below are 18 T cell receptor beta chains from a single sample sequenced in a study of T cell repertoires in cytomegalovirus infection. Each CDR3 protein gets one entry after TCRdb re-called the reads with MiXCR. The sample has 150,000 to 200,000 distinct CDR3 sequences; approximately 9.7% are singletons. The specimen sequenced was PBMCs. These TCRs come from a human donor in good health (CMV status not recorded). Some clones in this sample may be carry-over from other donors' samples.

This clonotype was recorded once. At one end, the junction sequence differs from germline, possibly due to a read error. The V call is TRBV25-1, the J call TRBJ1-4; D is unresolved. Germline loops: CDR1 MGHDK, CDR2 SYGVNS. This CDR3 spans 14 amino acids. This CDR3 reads CASSERLLNEKLLF. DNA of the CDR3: TGTGCCAGCAGTGAAAGACTTCTTAATGAAAAACTGTTATTT.

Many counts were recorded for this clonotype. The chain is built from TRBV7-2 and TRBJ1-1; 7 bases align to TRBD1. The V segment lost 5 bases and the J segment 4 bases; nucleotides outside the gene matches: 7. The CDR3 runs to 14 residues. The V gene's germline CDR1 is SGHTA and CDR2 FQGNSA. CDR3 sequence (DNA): TGTGCCAGCAGCCCAGACAGGGTAAGCACTGAAGCTTTCTTT. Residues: CASSPDRVSTEAFF.

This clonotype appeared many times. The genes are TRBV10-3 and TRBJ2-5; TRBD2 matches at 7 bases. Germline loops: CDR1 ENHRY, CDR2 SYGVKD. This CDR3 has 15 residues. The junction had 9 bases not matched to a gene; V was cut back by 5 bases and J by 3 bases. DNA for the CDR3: TGTGCCATCAGTCCGGGACTACCAAGAGAAGAGACCCAGTACTTC. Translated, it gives CAISPGLPREETQYF.

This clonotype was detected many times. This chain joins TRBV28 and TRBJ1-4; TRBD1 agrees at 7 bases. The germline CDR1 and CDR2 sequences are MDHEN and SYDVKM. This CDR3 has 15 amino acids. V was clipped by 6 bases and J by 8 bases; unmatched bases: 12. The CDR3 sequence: CASSPGQASLEKLFF. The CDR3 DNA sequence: TGTGCCAGCAGCCCCGGACAGGCTTCACTCGAAAAACTGTTTTTT.

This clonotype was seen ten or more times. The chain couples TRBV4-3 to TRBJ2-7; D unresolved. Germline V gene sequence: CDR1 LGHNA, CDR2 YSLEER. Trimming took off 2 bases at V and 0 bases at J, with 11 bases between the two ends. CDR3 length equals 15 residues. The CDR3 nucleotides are TGCGCCAGCAGCCAAAGTGAAATCTACTCCTACGAGCAGTACTTC. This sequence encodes CASSQSEIYSYEQYF.

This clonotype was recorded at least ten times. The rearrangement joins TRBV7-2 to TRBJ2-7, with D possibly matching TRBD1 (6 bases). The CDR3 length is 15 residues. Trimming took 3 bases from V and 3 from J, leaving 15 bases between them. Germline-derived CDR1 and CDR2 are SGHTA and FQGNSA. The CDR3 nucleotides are TGTGCCAGCAGCTTTAGAGACAGGAGTCTCTACGAGCAGTACTTC. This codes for CASSFRDRSLYEQYF.

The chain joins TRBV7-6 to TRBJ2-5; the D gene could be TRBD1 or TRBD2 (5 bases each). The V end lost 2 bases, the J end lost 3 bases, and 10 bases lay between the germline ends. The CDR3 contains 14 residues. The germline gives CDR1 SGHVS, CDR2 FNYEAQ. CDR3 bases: TGTGCCAGCAGCTTACGGGACGGAAAAGAGACCCAGTACTTC. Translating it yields CASSLRDGKETQYF.

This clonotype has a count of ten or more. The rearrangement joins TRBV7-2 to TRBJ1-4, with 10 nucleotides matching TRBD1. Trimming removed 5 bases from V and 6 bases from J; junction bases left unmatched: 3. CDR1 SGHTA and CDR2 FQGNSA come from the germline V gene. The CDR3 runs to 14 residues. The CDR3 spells CASSRDRGYEKLFF. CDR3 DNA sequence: TGTGCCAGCAGCCGGGACAGGGGTTATGAAAAACTGTTTTTT.

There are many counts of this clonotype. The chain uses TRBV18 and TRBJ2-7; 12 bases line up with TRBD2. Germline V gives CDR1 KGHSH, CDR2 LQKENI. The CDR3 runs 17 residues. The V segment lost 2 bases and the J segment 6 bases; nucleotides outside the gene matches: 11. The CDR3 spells CASSPEASGRAGLEQYF. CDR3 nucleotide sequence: TGTGCCAGCTCACCAGAGGCTAGCGGGAGGGCCGGCCTCGAGCAGTACTTC. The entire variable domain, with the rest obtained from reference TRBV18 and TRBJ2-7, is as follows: NAGVMQNPRHLVRRRGQEARLRCSPMKGHSHVYWYRQLPEEGLKFMVYLQKENIIDESGMPKERFSAEFPKEGPSILRIQQVVRGDSAAYFCASSPEASGRAGLEQYFGPGTRLTVT.

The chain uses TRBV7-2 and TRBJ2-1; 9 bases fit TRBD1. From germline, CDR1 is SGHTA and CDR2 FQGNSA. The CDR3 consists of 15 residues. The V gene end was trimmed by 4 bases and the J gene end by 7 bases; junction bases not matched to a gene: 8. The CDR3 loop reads CASSSWTGATNEQFF. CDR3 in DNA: TGTGCCAGCAGCTCCTGGACAGGGGCTACAAATGAGCAGTTCTTC.

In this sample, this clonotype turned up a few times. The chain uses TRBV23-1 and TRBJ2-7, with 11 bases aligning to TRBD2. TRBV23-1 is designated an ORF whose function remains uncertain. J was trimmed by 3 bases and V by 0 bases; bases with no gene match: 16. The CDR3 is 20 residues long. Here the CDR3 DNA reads TGCGCCAGCAGTCAATCGTTGACTAGCGGGATTTTGGAGTCGAACTACGAGCAGTACTTC. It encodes CASSQSLTSGILESNYEQYF.

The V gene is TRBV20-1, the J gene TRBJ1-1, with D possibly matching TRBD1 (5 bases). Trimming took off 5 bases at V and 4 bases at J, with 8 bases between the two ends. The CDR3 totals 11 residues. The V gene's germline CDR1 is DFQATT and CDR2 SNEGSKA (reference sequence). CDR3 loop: CSAYDSTEAFF. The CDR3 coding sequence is TGCAGTGCTTACGACAGCACTGAAGCTTTCTTT.

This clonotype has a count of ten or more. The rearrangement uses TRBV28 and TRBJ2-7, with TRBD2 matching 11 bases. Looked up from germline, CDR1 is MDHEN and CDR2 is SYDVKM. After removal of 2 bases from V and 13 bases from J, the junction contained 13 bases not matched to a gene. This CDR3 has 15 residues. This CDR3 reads CASSLATSGGQRQYF. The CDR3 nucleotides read TGTGCCAGCAGTTTAGCAACTAGCGGGGGCCAAAGACAATACTTC.

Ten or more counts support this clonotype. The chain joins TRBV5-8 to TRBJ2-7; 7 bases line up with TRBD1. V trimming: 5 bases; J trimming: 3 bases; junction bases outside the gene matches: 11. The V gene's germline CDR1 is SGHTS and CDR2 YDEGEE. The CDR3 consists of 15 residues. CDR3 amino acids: CASSSSGTAIYEQYF. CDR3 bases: TGTGCCAGCAGTTCTTCCGGGACAGCTATCTACGAGCAGTACTTC.

The CDR3 spells CSVVLGGETQYF. DNA for the CDR3: TGCAGCGTTGTTCTGGGGGGAGAGACCCAGTACTTC. This chain links TRBV29-1 with TRBJ2-5; D is perhaps TRBD2 (6 bases). Germline-derived CDR1 and CDR2 are SQVTM and ANQGSEA. Trimming pared 4 bases from V and 4 bases from J, leaving 10 bases between. CDR3 length equals 12 residues.

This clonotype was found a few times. The CDR3 region is CASSPDRNSNQPQHF. The DNA for the CDR3 is TGTGCCAGTAGTCCCGACAGAAATAGCAATCAGCCCCAGCATTTT. V gene TRBV19 combines with J gene TRBJ1-5; D may be TRBD1 (5 bases). The length of the CDR3 is 15 residues. CDR1 LNHDA and CDR2 SQIVND come from the germline V gene (reference sequence). V lost 5 bases and J lost 0, with 11 bases in between. Complete variable domain (other parts from reference TRBV19 and TRBJ1-5): DGGITQSPKYLFRKEGQNVTLSCEQNLNHDAMYWYRQDPGQGLRLIYYSQIVNDFQKGDIAEGYSVSREKKESFPLTVTSAQKNPTAFYLCASSPDRNSNQPQHFGDGTRLSIL.

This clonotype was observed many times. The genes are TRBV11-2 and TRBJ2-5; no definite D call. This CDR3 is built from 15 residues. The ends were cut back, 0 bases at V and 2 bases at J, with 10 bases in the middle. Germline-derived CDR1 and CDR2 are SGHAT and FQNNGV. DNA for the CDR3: TGTGCCAGCAGCTTAGAGTCCCTAGATCAAGAGACCCAGTACTTC. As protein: CASSLESLDQETQYF.

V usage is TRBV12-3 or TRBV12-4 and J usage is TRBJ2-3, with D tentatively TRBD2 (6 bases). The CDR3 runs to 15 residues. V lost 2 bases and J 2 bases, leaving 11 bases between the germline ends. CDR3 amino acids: CASSLSTGATDTQYF. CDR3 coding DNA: TGTGCCAGCAGTTTATCGACGGGAGCCACAGATACGCAGTATTTT.